Here is one TCR beta chain with its context. The antigen is unknown. The investigators reverse transcribed all of the isolated RNA, so they sequenced expressed TCRB transcripts. Assay: immunoSEQ multiplex PCR; the TCRdb copy retains only in-frame clones and omits some. The repertoire holds 300,000 to 400,000 clones, with approximately 10% as singletons. The sample belongs to a study of beta chain features in type 1 diabetes. Findings of the study overall: Patients with type 1 diabetes carried fewer insertions and had more deletions at their VDJ junctions. Among patients with Type 1 diabetes, TCRB CDR3s were moderately but significantly shorter in every one of the four CD4+ subsets. Still unanswered here is whether HLA type influences TCRB rearrangement.

With 8 bases removed from V and 0 bases from J, the gap between germline ends came to 16 bases. Germline-derived CDR1 and CDR2 are WSHSY and SAAADI. The CDR3 consists of 16 residues. Post-sort purity exceeded 98% for all sorted populations. The receptor was derived from a woman aged 25 to 39 in good health. The source material was naive CD4+ T cells from blood. The chain is built from TRBV10-2 and TRBJ2-2; perhaps TRBD2 as D (5 bases). CDR3 protein: CASGYRGLSNTGELFF. As DNA, the CDR3 is TGCGCCAGCGGATATCGCGGACTGTCGAACACCGGGGAGCTGTTTTTT.